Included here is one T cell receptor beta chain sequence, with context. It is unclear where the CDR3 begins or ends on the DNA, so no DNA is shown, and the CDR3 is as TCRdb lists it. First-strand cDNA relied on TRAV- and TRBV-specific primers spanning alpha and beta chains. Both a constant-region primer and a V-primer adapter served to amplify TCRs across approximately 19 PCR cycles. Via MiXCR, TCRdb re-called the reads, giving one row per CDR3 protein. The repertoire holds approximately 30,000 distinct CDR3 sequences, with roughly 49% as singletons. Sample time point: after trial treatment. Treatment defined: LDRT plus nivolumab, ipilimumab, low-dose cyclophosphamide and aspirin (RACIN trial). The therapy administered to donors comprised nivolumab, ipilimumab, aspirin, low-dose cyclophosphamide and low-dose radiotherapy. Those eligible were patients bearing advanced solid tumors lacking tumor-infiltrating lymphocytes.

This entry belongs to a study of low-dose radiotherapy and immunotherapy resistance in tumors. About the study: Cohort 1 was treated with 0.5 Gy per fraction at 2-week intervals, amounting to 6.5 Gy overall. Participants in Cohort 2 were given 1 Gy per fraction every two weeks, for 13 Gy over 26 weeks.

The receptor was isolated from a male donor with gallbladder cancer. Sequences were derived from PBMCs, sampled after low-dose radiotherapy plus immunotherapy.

CDR3 amino acids: CASSLVASGGPTGELFFFFFFF. The V gene is TRBV7-8, the J gene TRBJ2-2; the D call of TRBD2 is as the table states it, not checked on the DNA. The CDR3 has 22 residues if both end residues are counted. Germline V gene data show CDR1 as SGHVS and CDR2 as FQNEAQ.